Each of the 14 T cell receptor beta chains below was sequenced from the same sample in a study of tumor-infiltrating lymphocytes in localized non-small cell lung cancer. Generated by immunoSEQ multiplex PCR, the TCRdb table keeps only in-frame clones and is missing some. The data hold a few thousand clones, with less than 85% observed a single time. The sequenced material came from uninvolved lung tissue not adjacent to the tumor. The receptors derive from a human donor with non-small cell lung cancer.

This chain uses TRBV2 with TRBJ1-1; no firm D call. Germline CDR1 and CDR2: SNHLY and FYNNEI. V lost 3 bases, J lost 0 bases, and 5 bases lay in between. This CDR3 has 13 residues. Here the CDR3 reads CASSDILNTEAFF. Here the CDR3 DNA reads TGTGCCAGCAGTGACATCCTGAACACTGAAGCTTTCTTT.

The genes are TRBV7-9 and TRBJ2-5; 9 bases align to TRBD2. V shed 4 bases and J 5 bases; nucleotides not matched to a gene: 8. The germline V gene has CDR1 SEHNR and CDR2 FQNEAQ (reference sequence). The CDR3 consists of 15 residues. CDR3 loop: CASSSGLAGRETQYF. CDR3 in DNA: TGTGCCAGCAGCTCGGGACTAGCCGGTAGGGAGACCCAGTACTTC.

The V and J genes are TRBV4-1 and TRBJ1-2; TRBD1 matches at 10 bases. Trimming removed 3 bases from V and 5 bases from J; junction bases left unmatched: 12. The CDR3 is made up of 17 amino acids. CDR1 and CDR2 from the germline V gene are MGHRA and YSYEKL. The chain's CDR3 is CASSHESRQGAGYGYTF. DNA of the CDR3: TGCGCCAGCAGCCACGAATCGAGACAGGGGGCAGGTTATGGCTACACCTTC.

This clone rates as medium-sized. The chain joins TRBV19 to TRBJ1-4, with unresolved D. The CDR3 runs 12 residues. The V gene lost 8 bases and the J gene lost 0 bases, with 4 bases spanning the gap. CDR1 and CDR2 (germline): LNHDA, SQIVND (reference sequence). This chain's CDR3 is CASSATNEKLFF. CDR3 sequence (DNA): TGTGCCAGTTCTGCAACTAATGAAAAACTGTTTTTT.

This clone has a single count. This chain links TRBV6-5 with TRBJ1-4, with unresolved D. Trimming cost V 8 bases and J 7 bases, with 14 bases left between them. The CDR3 has 13 residues. Germline lookup yields CDR1 MNHEY and CDR2 SVGAGI. The CDR3 DNA is TGTGCCAGCTCGGGCCGCGTAGGTGAAAAACTGTTTTTT. This sequence encodes CASSGRVGEKLFF.

This chain links TRBV28 with TRBJ1-2, with D perhaps TRBD1 (6 bases). The germline V and J ends were trimmed by 5 bases and 4 bases, with 14 bases remaining between them. Germline lookup yields CDR1 MDHEN and CDR2 SYDVKM. There are 14 residues in the CDR3. Here the CDR3 reads CASSLLEGGYGYTF. CDR3 bases: TGTGCCAGCAGTCTACTGGAGGGGGGCTATGGCTACACCTTC.

The chain uses TRBV15 and TRBJ1-1; 7 nucleotides line up with TRBD1. V lost 0 bases to trimming and J lost 4 bases; unmatched junction nucleotides: 8. Germline V CDR1 and CDR2: LNHNV, YYDKDF (reference sequence). This CDR3 region has 16 residues. CDR3 region: CATSRDSRDRSTEAFF. The CDR3 nucleotides are TGTGCCACCAGCAGAGACTCCCGGGACAGAAGCACTGAAGCTTTCTTT.

The rearrangement uses TRBV30 and TRBJ1-2, with TRBD1 matching over 11 bases. The germline CDR1 and CDR2 sequences are GTSNPN and SVGIG (reference sequence). The CDR3 length is 14 residues. V trimming: 3 bases; J trimming: 2 bases; junction bases outside the gene matches: 2. The CDR3 protein is CAWRGTGGNYGYTF. CDR3 coding DNA: TGTGCCTGGAGGGGGACAGGGGGAAACTATGGCTACACCTTC. Complete variable domain (other parts from reference TRBV30 and TRBJ1-2): SQTIHQWPATLVQPVGSPLSLECTVEGTSNPNLYWYRQAAGRGLQLLFYSVGIGQISSEVPQNLSASRPQDRQFILSSKKLLLSDSGFYLCAWRGTGGNYGYTFGSGTRLTVV.

V gene TRBV4-2 combines with J gene TRBJ2-5; 8 nucleotides align to TRBD2. Germline V gene lookup returns CDR1 LGHNA and CDR2 YNFKEQ. J was trimmed by 4 bases and V by 0 bases; bases with no gene match: 16. The CDR3 is 19 residues long. This CDR3 reads CASSQDKLSAGGGLETQYF. The DNA for the CDR3 is TGTGCCAGCAGCCAAGATAAGCTTTCGGCGGGGGGTGGATTAGAGACCCAGTACTTC.

The chain joins TRBV5-4 to TRBJ1-1; D is perhaps TRBD1 (5 bases). Germline V lookup: CDR1 SGHNT, CDR2 YYREEE (reference sequence). The CDR3 is 13 amino acids. Between the trimmed V and J ends, which lost 5 bases and 1 base, there was a span of 9 bases. The CDR3 DNA reads as TGTGCCAGCAGGGGGACTAGGAACACTGAAGCTTTCTTT. This codes for CASRGTRNTEAFF.

This rearrangement joins TRBV30 to TRBJ1-1; weak D call: TRBD1 (5 bases). Germline V gives CDR1 GTSNPN, CDR2 SVGIG (reference sequence). This CDR3 is built from 13 residues. The V end lost 2 bases, the J end lost 7 bases, and 14 bases lay between the germline ends. DNA of the CDR3: TGTGCCTGGAGTTTTAACGCAGGGATTGAAGCTTTCTTT. This sequence encodes CAWSFNAGIEAFF.

This sequence joins TRBV6-1 and TRBJ2-7, with 9 positions matching TRBD2. Trimming cost V 7 bases and J 2 bases; bases outside gene matches: 9. The CDR3 length is 15 residues. Germline CDR1 and CDR2: MNHNS and SASEGT. The CDR3 coding sequence is TGTGCCAGCACCCGAGGGACTAGCAGAGCCTACGAGCAGTACTTC. Its translation: CASTRGTSRAYEQYF.

J is TRBJ2-7 and V is TRBV11-3; 7 nucleotides line up with TRBD2. Germline CDR1 SGHNT, CDR2 YENEEA. The CDR3 totals 15 residues. The V and J ends lost 5 bases and 3 bases, in that order; junction bases with no gene match: 10. CDR3 sequence: CASSRLSGADYEQYF. The CDR3 DNA reads TGTGCCAGCAGCCGGTTGAGCGGGGCCGACTACGAGCAGTACTTC.

This clone came up once. CDR3 amino acids: CATSRSGLAGAVISSYNEQFF. The CDR3 DNA sequence: TGTGCCACCAGCAGATCGGGACTAGCGGGGGCCGTAATATCCTCCTACAATGAGCAGTTCTTC. The rearrangement uses TRBV15 and TRBJ2-1; 14 nucleotides align to TRBD2. The CDR3 is made up of 21 amino acids. J gave up 0 bases and V 2 bases, and 12 bases lay outside the gene matches. Per the germline V gene, CDR1 is LNHNV and CDR2 is YYDKDF (reference sequence).